Presented here are 12 T cell receptor beta chains from one specimen sequenced in a study of identical twins. TCRdb ran MiXCR on the 5' RACE reads and lists one entry per CDR3 protein. The sample holds 350,000 to 450,000 distinct CDR3 sequences; less than 20% are singletons and the top ten take around 10%. The sample comprised naive T cells sorted from blood. The receptors were sampled from a man aged 50 to 59 in good health.

The chain is built from TRBV7-2 and TRBJ2-3; tentatively, D is TRBD1 or TRBD2 (5 bases each). This CDR3 has 14 amino acids. Germline CDR1 and CDR2: SGHTA and FQGNSA. Deletions cut 5 bases from V and 9 bases from J, with 18 bases between. The CDR3 DNA reads TGTGCCAGCAGCGGGGACGGCGGATACCGGACGCAGTATTTT. Amino acid sequence: CASSGDGGYRTQYF.

This chain connects TRBV29-1 to TRBJ2-1, with D possibly being TRBD2 (5 bases). The CDR3 loop spans 13 amino acids. From germline, CDR1 is SQVTM and CDR2 ANQGSEA. With 4 bases removed from V and 2 bases from J, the gap between germline ends came to 9 bases. In nucleotides, the CDR3 is TGCAGCGTTGGGAGGCAGGCCTACAATGAGCAGTTCTTC. Translating gives CSVGRQAYNEQFF.

This clonotype appeared a few times. The chain couples TRBV30 to TRBJ2-3; D assignment may be TRBD1 or TRBD2 (6 bases each). CDR1 and CDR2 (germline): GTSNPN, SVGIG (reference sequence). There are 14 residues in the CDR3. V gave up 0 bases and J gave up 8 bases, with 15 bases separating them. CDR3: CAWSVGGSLGTQYF. DNA of the CDR3: TGTGCCTGGAGTGTAGGGGGGTCGCTCGGTACGCAGTATTTT.

There are a few counts of this clonotype. The chain couples TRBV4-3 to TRBJ1-4; TRBD1 is a possible D gene (5 bases). Germline CDR1 LGHNA, CDR2 YSLEER. V was shortened by 1 base and J by 8 bases, with 8 bases between the two germline ends. There are 13 residues in the CDR3. The CDR3 nucleotides read TGCGCCAGCAGCCAAGGGCAGGGCGAAAAACTGTTTTTT. Translation: CASSQGQGEKLFF.

The table lists this clonotype with a few counts. V and J are TRBV3-1 and TRBJ2-7, with a possible D match to TRBD2 (7 bases). V was shortened by 3 bases and J by 4 bases, with 13 bases between the two germline ends. The CDR3 loop spans 14 amino acids. Germline CDR1 reads LGHDT; CDR2 reads YNNKEL (reference sequence). The CDR3 DNA is TGTGCCAGCAGCCAGCGGACTAGGGGGTACGAGCAGTACTTC. As protein: CASSQRTRGYEQYF.

This clonotype was seen a handful of times. J is TRBJ2-3 and V is TRBV12-3 or TRBV12-4; the D gene is possibly TRBD1 (5 bases). The CDR3 length is 14 residues. V was cut by 6 bases and J by 2 bases, with 12 bases left in between. CDR3 DNA sequence: TGTGCCAGCAGGGACATGCTTTTCACAGATACGCAGTATTTT. It translates to CASRDMLFTDTQYF.

This clonotype was picked up many times. The chain recombines TRBV6-2 or TRBV6-3 with TRBJ1-6; TRBD1 might be the D (5 bases). Germline-derived CDR1 and CDR2 are MNHEY and SVGEGT. The CDR3 sequence is 12 residues long. Trimming took off 6 bases at V and 9 bases at J, with 9 bases between the two ends. The CDR3 protein is CASSVRVSPLHF. The CDR3 nucleotides read TGTGCCAGCAGCGTCAGGGTTTCACCCCTCCACTTT.

This clonotype showed up many times. The CDR3 protein is CSARGPGGGYEQYF. The CDR3 bases are TGCAGTGCTAGAGGCCCGGGAGGGGGCTACGAGCAGTACTTC. J is TRBJ2-7 and V is TRBV20-1; TRBD2 agrees at 8 bases. V was pared by 1 base and J by 3 bases, with 5 bases of the junction left unmatched. The CDR3 has 14 residues. Per germline, CDR1 DFQATT and CDR2 SNEGSKA (reference sequence).

This chain uses TRBV20-1 with TRBJ2-1, with 9 bases matching TRBD2. The CDR3 sequence is 17 residues long. After removal of 0 bases from V and 7 bases from J, the junction contained 13 bases not matched to a gene. Germline V gene data show CDR1 as DFQATT and CDR2 as SNEGSKA (reference sequence). The CDR3, as DNA: TGCAGTGCTAGAGATCACGGGGCGGGAGGGCCGCAGAATGAGCAGTTCTTC. Translated: CSARDHGAGGPQNEQFF.

V is TRBV12-3 or TRBV12-4 and J is TRBJ2-5; 7 bases line up with TRBD2. This CDR3 spans 17 amino acids. V was pared by 6 bases and J by 2 bases, with 15 bases of the junction left unmatched. CDR3 loop: CASSSFGGAGVQETQYF. For the CDR3, the DNA is TGTGCCAGCAGCAGCTTCGGGGGTGCGGGGGTACAAGAGACCCAGTACTTC.

The chain combines TRBV7-9 with TRBJ2-3, with D tentatively TRBD2 (5 bases). This CDR3 region has 13 residues. Looked up from germline, CDR1 is SEHNR and CDR2 is FQNEAQ (reference sequence). Trimming cost V 5 bases and J 5 bases, with 11 bases left between them. DNA for the CDR3: TGTGCCAGCAGCCGAGCCGGACTAGATACGCAGTATTTT. Its protein product is CASSRAGLDTQYF.

This clonotype was seen only a few times. The chain recombines TRBV4-3 with TRBJ2-3; perhaps D is TRBD1 or TRBD2 (5 bases each). V was pared by 1 base and J by 1 base, with 12 bases between. The germline V gene encodes CDR1 LGHNA and CDR2 YSLEER. The CDR3 spans 16 residues. CDR3 nucleotide sequence: TGCGCCAGCAGCCAAGTGTTCGGGACGGGCACAGATACGCAGTATTTT. Translating it yields CASSQVFGTGTDTQYF.